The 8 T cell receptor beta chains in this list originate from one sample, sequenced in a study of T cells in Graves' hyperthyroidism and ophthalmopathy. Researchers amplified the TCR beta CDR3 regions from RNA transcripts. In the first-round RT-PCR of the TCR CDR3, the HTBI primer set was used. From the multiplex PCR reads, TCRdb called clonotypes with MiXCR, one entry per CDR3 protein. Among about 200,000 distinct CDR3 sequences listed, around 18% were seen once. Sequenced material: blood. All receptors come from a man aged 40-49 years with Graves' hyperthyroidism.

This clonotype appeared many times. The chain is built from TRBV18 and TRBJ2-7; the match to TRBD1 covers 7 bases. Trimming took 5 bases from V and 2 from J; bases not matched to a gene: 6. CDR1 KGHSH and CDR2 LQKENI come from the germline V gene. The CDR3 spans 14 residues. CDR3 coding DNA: TGTGCCAGCTCAACCGGGACAGCTACCTACGAGCAGTACTTC. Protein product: CASSTGTATYEQYF.

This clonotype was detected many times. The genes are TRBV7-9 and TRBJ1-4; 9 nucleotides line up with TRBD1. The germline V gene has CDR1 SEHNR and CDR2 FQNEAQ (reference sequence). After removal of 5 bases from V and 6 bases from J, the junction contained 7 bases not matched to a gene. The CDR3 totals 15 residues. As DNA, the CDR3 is TGTGCCAGCAGCGAATCACAGGGGGCGGATGAAAAACTGTTTTTT. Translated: CASSESQGADEKLFF.

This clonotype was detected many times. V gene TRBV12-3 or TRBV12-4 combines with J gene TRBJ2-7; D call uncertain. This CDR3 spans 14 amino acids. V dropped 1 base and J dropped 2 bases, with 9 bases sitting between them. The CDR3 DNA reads TGTGCCAGCAGTTTAGGGCTAGTTACCTACGAGCAGTACTTC. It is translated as CASSLGLVTYEQYF.

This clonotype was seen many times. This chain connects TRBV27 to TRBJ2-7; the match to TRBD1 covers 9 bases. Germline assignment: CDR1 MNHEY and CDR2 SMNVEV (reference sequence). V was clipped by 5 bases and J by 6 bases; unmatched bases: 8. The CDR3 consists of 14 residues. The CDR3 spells CASSPTGGSTEQYF. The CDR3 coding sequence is TGTGCCAGCAGTCCGACAGGGGGATCCACCGAGCAGTACTTC.

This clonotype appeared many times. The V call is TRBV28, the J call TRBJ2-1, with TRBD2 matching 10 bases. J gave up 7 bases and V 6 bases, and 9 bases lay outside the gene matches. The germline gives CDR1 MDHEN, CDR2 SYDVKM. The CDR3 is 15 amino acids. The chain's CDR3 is CASRSSGGQGNEQFF. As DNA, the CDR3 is TGTGCCAGCAGATCTAGCGGGGGCCAGGGGAATGAGCAGTTCTTC.

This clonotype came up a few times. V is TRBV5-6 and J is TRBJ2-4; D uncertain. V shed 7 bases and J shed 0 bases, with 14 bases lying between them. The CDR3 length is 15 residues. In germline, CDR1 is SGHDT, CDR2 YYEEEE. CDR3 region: CASCVWNLAKNIQYF. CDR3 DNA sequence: TGTGCCAGCTGCGTCTGGAATCTAGCCAAAAACATTCAGTACTTC.

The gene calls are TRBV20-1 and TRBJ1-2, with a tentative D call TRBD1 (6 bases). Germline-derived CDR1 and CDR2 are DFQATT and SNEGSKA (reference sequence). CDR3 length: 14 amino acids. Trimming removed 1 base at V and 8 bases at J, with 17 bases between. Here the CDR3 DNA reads TGCAGTGCTAGAGTGCCGGGACAAAGTATCGGCTACACCTTC. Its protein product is CSARVPGQSIGYTF.

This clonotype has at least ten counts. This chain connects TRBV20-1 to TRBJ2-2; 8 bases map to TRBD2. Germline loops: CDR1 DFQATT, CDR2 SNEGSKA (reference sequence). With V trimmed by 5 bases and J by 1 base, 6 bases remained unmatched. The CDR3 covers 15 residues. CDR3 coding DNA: TGCAGTGCTCGCACGGGACTAGTGAACACCGGGGAGCTGTTTTTT. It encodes CSARTGLVNTGELFF.